Listed below are T cell receptor beta chains from one sample, sequenced in a study of naive and memory T cell subsets. One entry per CDR3 protein results from TCRdb running MiXCR on the UMI-ligation and nested PCR reads. The sample comprises 150,000 or so distinct CDR3 sequences, about 23% of which are singletons, and 0.11% rests with the top ten. The specimen sequenced was naive CD4+ T cells from blood. The receptor set was obtained from a human donor in good health. CDR3s include the opening cysteine and the closing phenylalanine or tryptophan. D genes are given only for firm matches. Some rows mark clone size as missing; the rest say once, few, many or name a class of expanded clone.

J gene: TRBJ1-1
V gene: TRBV18
D gene: .
clone size: few
CDR3 protein: CASSRGLDTEAFF
CDR3 DNA: TGTGCCAGCTCACGGGGTTTGGACACTGAAGCTTTCTTT

J gene: TRBJ2-2
V gene: TRBV14
D gene: TRBD1
clone size: .
CDR3 protein: CASSHPRTGRAGELFF
CDR3 DNA: TGTGCCAGCAGCCACCCGCGGACAGGGCGGGCCGGGGAGCTGTTTTTT

J gene: TRBJ2-1
V gene: TRBV19
D gene: .
clone size: few
CDR3 protein: CASSAPPPLALAYNEQFF
CDR3 DNA: TGTGCCAGTAGTGCCCCACCCCCTCTAGCGCTCGCCTACAATGAGCAGTTCTTC

J gene: TRBJ2-2
V gene: TRBV2
D gene: TRBD1
clone size: many
CDR3 protein: CASRRQGTNTGELFF
CDR3 DNA: TGTGCCAGCAGAAGACAGGGCACGAACACCGGGGAGCTGTTTTTT

J gene: TRBJ2-7
V gene: TRBV29-1
D gene: .
clone size: few
CDR3 protein: CSVERGTGEQYF
CDR3 DNA: TGCAGCGTTGAAAGGGGAACGGGCGAGCAGTACTTC

J gene: TRBJ2-1
V gene: TRBV6-1
D gene: TRBD1
clone size: .
CDR3 protein: CASSERQGRQFF
CDR3 DNA: TGTGCCAGCAGTGAGAGACAGGGTCGGCAGTTCTTC

J gene: TRBJ2-1
V gene: TRBV6-5
D gene: TRBD1
clone size: .
CDR3 protein: CASKRQGGVVYNEQFF
CDR3 DNA: TGTGCCAGCAAACGACAGGGGGGGGTGGTATACAATGAGCAGTTCTTC

J gene: TRBJ2-3
V gene: TRBV29-1
D gene: .
clone size: few
CDR3 protein: CSVAGWGMADTQYF
CDR3 DNA: TGCAGCGTTGCGGGTTGGGGTATGGCAGATACGCAGTATTTT

J gene: TRBJ2-7
V gene: TRBV5-1
D gene: .
clone size: .
CDR3 protein: CASSSLGRNYEQYF
CDR3 DNA: TGCGCCAGCAGCTCGCTGGGACGGAACTACGAGCAGTACTTC

J gene: TRBJ2-1
V gene: TRBV6-1
D gene: .
clone size: many
CDR3 protein: CASSEVGGMYNEQFF
CDR3 DNA: TGTGCCAGCAGTGAAGTGGGCGGGATGTACAATGAGCAGTTCTTC

J gene: TRBJ2-1
V gene: TRBV27
D gene: TRBD1
clone size: .
CDR3 protein: CASSPDRGPSNEQFF
CDR3 DNA: TGTGCCAGCAGTCCAGACAGGGGACCCTCCAATGAGCAGTTCTTC

J gene: TRBJ2-1
V gene: TRBV20-1
D gene: TRBD2
clone size: .
CDR3 protein: CSARLAGEMYNEQFF
CDR3 DNA: TGCAGTGCTAGATTAGCGGGAGAGATGTACAATGAGCAGTTCTTC

J gene: TRBJ2-3
V gene: TRBV12-3/TRBV12-4
D gene: TRBD2
clone size: .
CDR3 protein: CASRRTGTSGSTDTQYF
CDR3 DNA: TGTGCCAGCAGACGAACAGGGACTAGCGGAAGCACAGATACGCAGTATTTT

J gene: TRBJ1-5
V gene: TRBV20-1
D gene: .
clone size: .
CDR3 protein: CSARDRPDQPQHF
CDR3 DNA: TGCAGTGCTAGAGACAGGCCTGATCAGCCCCAGCATTTT

J gene: TRBJ1-2
V gene: TRBV11-2
D gene: TRBD1
clone size: few
CDR3 protein: CASRPGQEPNYGYTF
CDR3 DNA: TGTGCCAGCAGGCCCGGACAGGAGCCTAACTATGGCTACACCTTC

J gene: TRBJ1-2
V gene: TRBV9
D gene: TRBD1
clone size: .
CDR3 protein: CASSLGGWGYTF
CDR3 DNA: TGTGCCAGCAGTCTAGGGGGCTGGGGCTACACCTTC

J gene: TRBJ1-4
V gene: TRBV28
D gene: .
clone size: .
CDR3 protein: CASSFLQTNEKLFF
CDR3 DNA: TGTGCCAGCAGTTTCCTCCAGACTAATGAAAAACTGTTTTTT

J gene: TRBJ2-1
V gene: TRBV11-2
D gene: .
clone size: few
CDR3 protein: CASSLDRSVSSYNEQFF
CDR3 DNA: TGTGCCAGCAGCTTAGATCGGTCAGTGAGCTCCTACAATGAGCAGTTCTTC

J gene: TRBJ1-5
V gene: TRBV28
D gene: .
clone size: few
CDR3 protein: CASNKNQPQHF
CDR3 DNA: TGTGCCAGCAATAAAAATCAGCCCCAGCATTTT

J gene: TRBJ2-1
V gene: TRBV20-1
D gene: TRBD2
clone size: few
CDR3 protein: CSARDYRLAKGNEQFF
CDR3 DNA: TGCAGTGCTAGAGATTACCGACTAGCGAAGGGCAATGAGCAGTTCTTC

J gene: TRBJ1-6
V gene: TRBV30
D gene: .
clone size: .
CDR3 protein: CAWSVDRRSNSPLHF
CDR3 DNA: TGTGCCTGGAGTGTCGATCGAAGGTCGAATTCACCCCTCCACTTT

J gene: TRBJ2-3
V gene: TRBV12-3/TRBV12-4
D gene: .
clone size: .
CDR3 protein: CASSFSDPTDTQYF
CDR3 DNA: TGTGCCAGCAGTTTTAGCGACCCCACAGATACGCAGTATTTT

J gene: TRBJ2-6
V gene: TRBV3-1
D gene: .
clone size: .
CDR3 protein: CASSPGRSGANVLTF
CDR3 DNA: TGTGCCAGCAGCCCGGGGAGGTCTGGGGCCAACGTCCTGACTTTC

J gene: TRBJ2-5
V gene: TRBV6-1
D gene: TRBD1
clone size: .
CDR3 protein: CASSRTGWETQYF
CDR3 DNA: TGTGCCAGCAGCCGGACAGGGTGGGAGACCCAGTACTTC

J gene: TRBJ2-3
V gene: TRBV6-5
D gene: TRBD2
clone size: .
CDR3 protein: CASSYSGGRSHTQYF
CDR3 DNA: TGTGCCAGCAGTTACTCGGGAGGGAGATCCCATACGCAGTATTTT

J gene: TRBJ2-5
V gene: TRBV23-1
D gene: TRBD1
clone size: few
CDR3 protein: CASSQVGRGREETQYF
CDR3 DNA: TGCGCCAGCAGTCAAGTCGGCAGGGGGCGCGAGGAGACCCAGTACTTC

J gene: TRBJ2-1
V gene: TRBV30
D gene: .
clone size: .
CDR3 protein: CAWSYTSYYNEQFF
CDR3 DNA: TGTGCCTGGAGTTATACTTCCTACTACAATGAGCAGTTCTTC

J gene: TRBJ1-6
V gene: TRBV6-5
D gene: .
clone size: .
CDR3 protein: CASSYGVNSPLHF
CDR3 DNA: TGTGCCAGCAGTTACGGTGTTAATTCACCCCTCCACTTT

J gene: TRBJ1-6
V gene: TRBV27
D gene: .
clone size: few
CDR3 protein: CASSPFSSYNSPLHF
CDR3 DNA: TGTGCCAGCAGTCCTTTTAGCTCCTATAATTCACCCCTCCACTTT

J gene: TRBJ2-7
V gene: TRBV9
D gene: .
clone size: once
CDR3 protein: CASSARQETYEQYF
CDR3 DNA: TGTGCCAGCAGCGCCCGACAGGAAACCTACGAGCAGTACTTC

J gene: TRBJ2-2
V gene: TRBV11-1
D gene: TRBD1
clone size: .
CDR3 protein: CASSMRQGHTGELFF
CDR3 DNA: TGTGCCAGCAGCATGCGACAGGGACACACCGGGGAGCTGTTTTTT

J gene: TRBJ1-3
V gene: TRBV20-1
D gene: TRBD1
clone size: .
CDR3 protein: CSAGKDRVSGNTIYF
CDR3 DNA: TGCAGTGCTGGAAAGGACAGGGTTTCTGGAAACACCATATATTTT

J gene: TRBJ2-1
V gene: TRBV30
D gene: .
clone size: .
CDR3 protein: CAWSVLGRGNEQFF
CDR3 DNA: TGTGCCTGGAGTGTACTTGGCAGGGGCAATGAGCAGTTCTTC

J gene: TRBJ2-7
V gene: TRBV3-1
D gene: TRBD1
clone size: .
CDR3 protein: CASSPSGQGYEQYF
CDR3 DNA: TGTGCCAGCAGCCCCTCAGGACAGGGCTACGAGCAGTACTTC

J gene: TRBJ2-7
V gene: TRBV25-1
D gene: .
clone size: .
CDR3 protein: CASSPGPREQYF
CDR3 DNA: TGTGCCAGCAGTCCCGGACCGCGCGAGCAGTACTTC

J gene: TRBJ2-7
V gene: TRBV28
D gene: .
clone size: .
CDR3 protein: CASSSRYYEQYF
CDR3 DNA: TGTGCCAGCAGCTCCCGCTACTACGAGCAGTACTTC

J gene: TRBJ1-1
V gene: TRBV10-3
D gene: TRBD1
clone size: few
CDR3 protein: CAISPTGRTEAFF
CDR3 DNA: TGTGCCATCAGCCCGACAGGGAGGACTGAAGCTTTCTTT

J gene: TRBJ2-7
V gene: TRBV18
D gene: TRBD2
clone size: .
CDR3 protein: CASSRTSGLDEQYF
CDR3 DNA: TGTGCCAGCTCCAGGACTAGCGGGTTGGACGAGCAGTACTTC

J gene: TRBJ2-1
V gene: TRBV6-6
D gene: .
clone size: .
CDR3 protein: CASSTARGNNEQFF
CDR3 DNA: TGTGCCAGCAGTACTGCGCGGGGTAACAATGAGCAGTTCTTC

J gene: TRBJ1-1
V gene: TRBV28
D gene: .
clone size: .
CDR3 protein: CASRIHTEAFF
CDR3 DNA: TGTGCCAGCAGGATACACACTGAAGCTTTCTTT

J gene: TRBJ1-2
V gene: TRBV29-1
D gene: .
clone size: .
CDR3 protein: CSAQTRVGGYGYTF
CDR3 DNA: TGCAGCGCTCAGACGAGGGTCGGCGGGTATGGCTACACCTTC

J gene: TRBJ2-3
V gene: TRBV3-1
D gene: .
clone size: few
CDR3 protein: CASSQGAGTDTQYF
CDR3 DNA: TGTGCCAGCAGCCAAGGAGCGGGTACAGATACGCAGTATTTT

J gene: TRBJ2-2
V gene: TRBV6-2/TRBV6-3
D gene: TRBD2
clone size: few
CDR3 protein: CASSYLRLSGKNTGELFF
CDR3 DNA: TGTGCCAGCAGTTACCTACGCCTCAGCGGGAAGAACACCGGGGAGCTGTTTTTT

J gene: TRBJ2-1
V gene: TRBV5-1
D gene: .
clone size: .
CDR3 protein: CASSNLGDPGGYNEQFF
CDR3 DNA: TGCGCCAGCAGCAATTTGGGTGATCCTGGGGGTTACAATGAGCAGTTCTTC

J gene: TRBJ1-2
V gene: TRBV6-6
D gene: .
clone size: .
CDR3 protein: CASSSLRGHYGYTF
CDR3 DNA: TGTGCCAGCAGTTCCCTCAGGGGTCACTATGGCTACACCTTC

J gene: TRBJ2-7
V gene: TRBV5-4
D gene: TRBD1
clone size: few
CDR3 protein: CASSSRTGHYEQYF
CDR3 DNA: TGTGCCAGCAGCTCAAGGACAGGGCATTACGAGCAGTACTTC

J gene: TRBJ2-7
V gene: TRBV28
D gene: .
clone size: many
CDR3 protein: CASRPAFYEQYF
CDR3 DNA: TGTGCCAGCAGACCCGCATTCTACGAGCAGTACTTC

J gene: TRBJ2-1
V gene: TRBV5-1
D gene: TRBD1
clone size: many
CDR3 protein: CASSLATGSSYNEQFF
CDR3 DNA: TGCGCCAGCAGCTTGGCGACAGGGTCATCCTACAATGAGCAGTTCTTC

J gene: TRBJ1-5
V gene: TRBV12-3/TRBV12-4
D gene: .
clone size: once
CDR3 protein: CASRASVHSAKPQHF
CDR3 DNA: TGTGCCAGCAGGGCTTCGGTCCACTCCGCGAAGCCCCAGCATTTT